Presented here are 6 T cell receptor beta chains from one specimen sequenced in a study of CD8+ T cells in alopecia areata listed by TCRdb under 2018. The library was obtained by the immunoSEQ multiplex PCR assay. For TCR sequencing, RNA was extracted from every sample and reverse transcribed into cDNA to serve as template. TCRdb took this table from immuneACCESS and kept in-frame rearrangements with V and J called. Such tables lack part of the clones; where checked against another copy, unresolved V genes explain under half of the gap, and the rest is unexplained. This sample lists roughly 250,000 clones; 67% were detected once. 1.2% of the sample rests with the top ten. Per the publication, the time point label means: baseline before oral tofacitinib. The source was CD4+ T cells sorted from blood, collected at week 0. Receptors originate from a human donor with alopecia areata.

To note about this clone: Distinct nucleotide sequences in the sample also encode this CDR3. The CDR3 reads CAWSGQGGYTEAFF. CDR3 DNA: TGTGCCTGGAGTGGGCAGGGAGGTTACACTGAAGCTTTCTTT. The chain joins TRBV30 to TRBJ1-1, with TRBD1 as a possible D gene (5 bases). The V gene's germline CDR1 is GTSNPN and CDR2 SVGIG (reference sequence). The CDR3 covers 14 residues. V was pared by 1 base and J by 3 bases, with 12 bases between. The full variable domain, with the rest looked up from reference TRBV30 and TRBJ1-1, is SQTIHQWPATLVQPVGSPLSLECTVEGTSNPNLYWYRQAAGRGLQLLFYSVGIGQISSEVPQNLSASRPQDRQFILSSKKLLLSDSGFYLCAWSGQGGYTEAFFGQGTRLTVV.

The V and J genes are TRBV7-9 and TRBJ2-3, with a possible D match to TRBD1 (5 bases). The CDR3 spans 13 residues. Trimming took 0 bases from V and 6 from J, leaving 7 bases between them. The germline V gene encodes CDR1 SEHNR and CDR2 FQNEAQ (reference sequence). CDR3: CASSLAPGDTQYF. CDR3 DNA: TGTGCCAGCAGCTTAGCACCAGGGGATACGCAGTATTTT.

This clone was observed a few times. This sequence joins TRBV4-1 and TRBJ2-1, with a possible D match to TRBD2 (5 bases). The length of the CDR3 is 17 residues. Germline CDR1 reads MGHRA; CDR2 reads YSYEKL. Trimming shortened V by 3 bases and J by 3 bases, and 18 bases separated the two germline ends. The CDR3 loop reads CASSHLSGIKYYNEQFF. The CDR3 region has the DNA TGCGCCAGCAGCCACTTATCGGGGATCAAGTACTACAATGAGCAGTTCTTC.

V usage is TRBV18 and J usage is TRBJ1-2; 8 bases are shared with TRBD1. The CDR3 spans 14 residues. Germline V gene sequence: CDR1 KGHSH, CDR2 LQKENI. Germline trimming cut 3 bases from V and 6 bases from J; bases unmatched to any gene: 6. CDR3 amino acids: CASSPRTGKDGYTF. As DNA, the CDR3 is TGTGCCAGCTCACCCCGGACAGGGAAGGATGGCTACACCTTC. Using reference TRBV18 and TRBJ1-2 for the parts outside the CDR3, the full variable domain is NAGVMQNPRHLVRRRGQEARLRCSPMKGHSHVYWYRQLPEEGLKFMVYLQKENIIDESGMPKERFSAEFPKEGPSILRIQQVVRGDSAAYFCASSPRTGKDGYTFGSGTRLTVV.

The V and J genes are TRBV9 and TRBJ2-2; D may be TRBD1 or TRBD2 (6 bases each). Deletions cut 0 bases from V and 5 bases from J, with 17 bases between. Germline values: CDR1 SGDLS, CDR2 YYNGEE. The CDR3 is 17 amino acids. CDR3 coding DNA: TGTGCCAGCAGCGTAGCTCAAAGGGGGGCGCGAACCGGGGAGCTGTTTTTT. It codes for CASSVAQRGARTGELFF.

V is TRBV29-1 and J is TRBJ2-7; tentatively, D is TRBD1 (5 bases). Trimming shortened V by 1 base and J by 9 bases, and 19 bases separated the two germline ends. Looked up from germline, CDR1 is SQVTM and CDR2 is ANQGSEA. There are 14 residues in the CDR3. CDR3 sequence reads: CSVEATLGLQGQYF. CDR3 nucleotide sequence: TGCAGCGTTGAAGCTACCCTAGGTCTCCAGGGGCAGTACTTC.